A single sample is the source of the 2 T cell receptor beta chains below, sequenced in a study of T-cell memory formation after mild COVID-19. Using its own MiXCR run on the 5' RACE reads, TCRdb lists one record per CDR3 protein. The table includes a few hundred thousand distinct CDR3 sequences, 15% to 20% detected once. The source material was PBMCs or a T cell subset sorted from them (not recorded which). The receptors stem from a man aged 18 to 29 who had mild COVID-19 (a few samples of this study predate the infection). Cell type and time point are not known.

The chain employs TRBV7-9 and TRBJ1-1; 8 bases fit TRBD1. Germline CDR1 reads SEHNR; CDR2 reads FQNEAQ (reference sequence). J lost 4 bases, V lost 4 bases, and 5 bases had no gene match. The CDR3 runs to 14 residues. In DNA form, the CDR3 reads TGTGCCAGCAGCTGGGGACAGGTTGGCACTGAAGCTTTCTTT. It translates to CASSWGQVGTEAFF.

This clonotype has only a few counts. The rearrangement links TRBV5-1 to TRBJ1-4; 7 bases are shared with TRBD1. The germline V gene has CDR1 SGHRS and CDR2 YFSETQ. The CDR3 consists of 14 residues. The junction had 3 bases not matched to a gene; V was cut back by 3 bases and J by 4 bases. CDR3 nucleotides: TGCGCCAGCAGCTCGACAGGGAATAATGAAAAACTGTTTTTT. Amino acids: CASSSTGNNEKLFF. Combining the CDR3 with reference TRBV5-1 and TRBJ1-4 gives the whole variable domain KAGVTQTPRYLIKTRGQQVTLSCSPISGHRSVSWYQQTPGQGLQFLFEYFSETQRNKGNFPGRFSGRQFSNSRSEMNVSTLELGDSALYLCASSSTGNNEKLFFGSGTQLSVL.